This TCR beta chain was sequenced for a study of cytomegalovirus exposure and HLA in healthy donors. Turning to the study itself: Early on, a data release was issued that held tens of millions of unique TCRs from HLA-typed donors.

CDR3 size: 16 residues. V shed 0 bases and J shed 2 bases, with 12 bases lying between them. The V gene's germline CDR1 is SGHRS and CDR2 YFSETQ. Whole-study findings and limits: The authors later linked a missense DCLRE1C variant to TCR beta V- and J-gene trimming. In a later analysis, the majority of CMV-associated beta chains seemingly showed HLA restriction.

It was with 60 Vbeta and 13 Jbeta primers that the PCR ran. Only in-frame clones appear in the TCRdb table, and some are missing; sequencing was by immunoSEQ multiplex PCR. In the table there are approximately 200,000 clones, nearly 80% of which are singletons. In the case of this clone: Its cognate antigen is unknown.

This chain uses TRBV5-1 with TRBJ1-3, with D maybe TRBD1 (6 bases). This sequence originates from a woman in her twenties or thirties in good health and CMV-seropositive. Sequencing was performed on PBMCs. In DNA, the CDR3 is TGCGCCAGCAGCTTGGGGCAGGGGACGGCTGGAAACACCATATATTTT. Protein product: CASSLGQGTAGNTIYF.